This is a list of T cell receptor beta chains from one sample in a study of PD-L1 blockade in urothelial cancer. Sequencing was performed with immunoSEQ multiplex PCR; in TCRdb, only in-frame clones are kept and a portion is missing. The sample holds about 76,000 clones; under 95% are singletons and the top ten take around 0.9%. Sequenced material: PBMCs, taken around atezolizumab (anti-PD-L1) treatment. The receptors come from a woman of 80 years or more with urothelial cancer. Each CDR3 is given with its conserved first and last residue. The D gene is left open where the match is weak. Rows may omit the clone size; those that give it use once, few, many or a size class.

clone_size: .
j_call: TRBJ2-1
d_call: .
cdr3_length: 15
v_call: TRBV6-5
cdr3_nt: TGTGCCAGCCGCTCCGGGACACACTCCTACAATGAGCAGTTCTTC
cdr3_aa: CASRSGTHSYNEQFF

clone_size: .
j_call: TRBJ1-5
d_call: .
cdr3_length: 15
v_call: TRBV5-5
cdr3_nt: TGTGCCAGCAGCTTGTTCGGGGATAGCAATCAGCCCCAGCATTTT
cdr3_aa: CASSLFGDSNQPQHF

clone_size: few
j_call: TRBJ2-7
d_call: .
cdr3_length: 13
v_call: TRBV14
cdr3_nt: TGTGCCAGCAGCCAAGCCACTTTCGGCGAGCAGTACTTC
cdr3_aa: CASSQATFGEQYF

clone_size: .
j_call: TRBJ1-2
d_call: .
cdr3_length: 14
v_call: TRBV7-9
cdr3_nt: TGTGCCAGCAGCTTAGGGACAGCCCAGTATGGCTACACCTTC
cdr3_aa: CASSLGTAQYGYTF

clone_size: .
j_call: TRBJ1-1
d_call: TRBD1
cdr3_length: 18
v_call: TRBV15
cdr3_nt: TGTGCCACCAGCTTAGAACCGGGACAGGGGGTAGGGAACACTGAAGCTTTCTTT
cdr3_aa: CATSLEPGQGVGNTEAFF

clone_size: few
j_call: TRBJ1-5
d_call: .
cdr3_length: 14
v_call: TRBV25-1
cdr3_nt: TGTGCCAGCAGTGAATTGAGCGACAATCAGCCCCAGCATTTT
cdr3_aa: CASSELSDNQPQHF

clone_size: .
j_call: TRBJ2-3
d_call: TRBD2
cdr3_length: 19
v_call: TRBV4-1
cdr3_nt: TGCGCCAGCAGCCAAGATCCCCGAGGACTAGCGGGAGTGAGGGATACGCAGTATTTT
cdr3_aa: CASSQDPRGLAGVRDTQYF

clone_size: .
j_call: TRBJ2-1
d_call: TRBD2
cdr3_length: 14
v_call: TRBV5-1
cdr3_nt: TGCGCCAGCAGCCCGGGACTAGTAGTCAATGAGCAGTTCTTC
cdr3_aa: CASSPGLVVNEQFF

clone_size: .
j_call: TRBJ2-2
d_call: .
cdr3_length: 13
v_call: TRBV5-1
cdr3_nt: TGCGCCAGCAGCCCGGGGAACACCGGGGAGCTGTTTTTT
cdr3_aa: CASSPGNTGELFF

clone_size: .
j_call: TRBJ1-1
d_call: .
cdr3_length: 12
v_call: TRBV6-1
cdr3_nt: TGTGCCAGCAAGGAGGGTTACACTGAAGCTTTCTTT
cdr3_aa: CASKEGYTEAFF

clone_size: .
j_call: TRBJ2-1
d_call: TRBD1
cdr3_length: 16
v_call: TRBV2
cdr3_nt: TGTGCCAGCAGTCGATTGACAGGGGGCCCCTACAATGAGCAGTTCTTC
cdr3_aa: CASSRLTGGPYNEQFF

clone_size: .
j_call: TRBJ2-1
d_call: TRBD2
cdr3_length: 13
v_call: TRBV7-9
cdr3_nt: TGTGCCAGCAGTCAAACGGGGGGGGTTGAGCAGTTCTTC
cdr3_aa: CASSQTGGVEQFF

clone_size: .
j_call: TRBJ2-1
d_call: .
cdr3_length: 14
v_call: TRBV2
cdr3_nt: TGTGCCAGCAGGGAAGGGGGGCTTTACAATGAGCAGTTCTTC
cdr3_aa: CASREGGLYNEQFF

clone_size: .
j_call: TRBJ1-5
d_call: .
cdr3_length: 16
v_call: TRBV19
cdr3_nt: TGTGCCAGTAGTCTCCAGGCCCCCGGCCTCAATCAGCCCCAGCATTTT
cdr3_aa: CASSLQAPGLNQPQHF

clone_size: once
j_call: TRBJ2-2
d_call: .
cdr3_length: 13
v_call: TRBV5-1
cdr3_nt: TGCGCCAGCAGCTTGGACCACCGGGGGGAGCTGTTTTTT
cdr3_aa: CASSLDHRGELFF

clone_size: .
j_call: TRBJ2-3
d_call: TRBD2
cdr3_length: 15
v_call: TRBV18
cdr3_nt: TGTGCCAGCTCACTAGCGGGAGGGCCAACAGATACGCAGTATTTT
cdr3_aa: CASSLAGGPTDTQYF

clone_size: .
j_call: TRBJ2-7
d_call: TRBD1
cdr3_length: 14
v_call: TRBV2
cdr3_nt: TGTGCCAGCAGTAAGGGACAGCTCTCCTACGAGCAGTACTTC
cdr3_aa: CASSKGQLSYEQYF

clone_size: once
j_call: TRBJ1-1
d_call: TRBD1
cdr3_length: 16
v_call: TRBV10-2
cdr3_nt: TGCGCCAGCAGTGAAGTTGGGGGACAGTCGAACACTGAAGCTTTCTTT
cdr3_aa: CASSEVGGQSNTEAFF

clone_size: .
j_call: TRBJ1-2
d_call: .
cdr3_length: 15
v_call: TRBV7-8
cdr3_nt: TGTGCCAGCAGCTTGACGACAGTTATTAGCTATGGCTACACCTTC
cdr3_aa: CASSLTTVISYGYTF

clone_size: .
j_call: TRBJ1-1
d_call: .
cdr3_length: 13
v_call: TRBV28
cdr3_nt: TGTGCCAGCATGGGGGGTACGACAGATGAAGCTTTCTTT
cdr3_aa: CASMGGTTDEAFF